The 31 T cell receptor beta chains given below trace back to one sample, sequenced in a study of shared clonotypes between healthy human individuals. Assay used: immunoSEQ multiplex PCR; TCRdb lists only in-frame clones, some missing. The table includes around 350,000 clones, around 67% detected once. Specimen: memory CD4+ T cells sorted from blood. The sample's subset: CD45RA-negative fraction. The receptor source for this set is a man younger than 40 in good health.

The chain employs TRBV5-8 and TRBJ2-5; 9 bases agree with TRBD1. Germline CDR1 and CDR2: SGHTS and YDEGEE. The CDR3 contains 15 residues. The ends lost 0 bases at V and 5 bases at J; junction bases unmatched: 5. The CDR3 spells CASSLAGQGVETQYF. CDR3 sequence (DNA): TGTGCCAGCAGCTTGGCGGGACAGGGTGTCGAGACCCAGTACTTC.

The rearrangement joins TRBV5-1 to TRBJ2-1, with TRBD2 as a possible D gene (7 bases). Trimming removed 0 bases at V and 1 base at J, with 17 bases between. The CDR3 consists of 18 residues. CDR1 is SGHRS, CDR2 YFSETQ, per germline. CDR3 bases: TGCGCCAGCAGCTTGGTGGCGGCGGGGGCACATTCCTACAATGAGCAGTTCTTC. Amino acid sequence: CASSLVAAGAHSYNEQFF.

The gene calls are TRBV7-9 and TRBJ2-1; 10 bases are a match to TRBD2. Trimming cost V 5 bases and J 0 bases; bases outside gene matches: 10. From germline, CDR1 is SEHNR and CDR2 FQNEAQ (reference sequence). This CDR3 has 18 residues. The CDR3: CASSPGVAGGLSYNEQFF. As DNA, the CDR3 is TGTGCCAGCAGCCCAGGGGTAGCGGGAGGACTCTCCTACAATGAGCAGTTCTTC. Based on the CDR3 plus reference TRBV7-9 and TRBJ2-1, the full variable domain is DTGVSQNPRHKITKRGQNVTFRCDPISEHNRLYWYRQTLGQGPEFLTYFQNEAQLEKSRLLSDRFSAERPKGSFSTLEIQRTEQGDSAMYLCASSPGVAGGLSYNEQFFGPGTRLTVL.

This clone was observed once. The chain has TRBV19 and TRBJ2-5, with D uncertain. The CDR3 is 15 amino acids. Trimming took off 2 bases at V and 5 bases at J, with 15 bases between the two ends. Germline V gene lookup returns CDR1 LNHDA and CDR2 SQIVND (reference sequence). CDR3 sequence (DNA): TGTGCCAGTAGTATATCTCCAGTATCAAGGGAGACCCAGTACTTC. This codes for CASSISPVSRETQYF.

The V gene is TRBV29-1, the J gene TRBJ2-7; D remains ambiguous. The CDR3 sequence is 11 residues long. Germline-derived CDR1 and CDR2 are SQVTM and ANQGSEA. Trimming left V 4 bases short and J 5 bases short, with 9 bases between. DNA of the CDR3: TGCAGCGTTGGGGTCTTCCACGAGCAGTACTTC. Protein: CSVGVFHEQYF.

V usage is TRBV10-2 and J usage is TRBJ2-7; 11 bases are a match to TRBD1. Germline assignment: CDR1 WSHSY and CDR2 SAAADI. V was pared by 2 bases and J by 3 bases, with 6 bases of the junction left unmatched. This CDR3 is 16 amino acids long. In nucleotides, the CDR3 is TGCGCCAGCAGTGAGCCTTTAGGGACAGGGGGCTACGAGCAGTACTTC. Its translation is CASSEPLGTGGYEQYF.

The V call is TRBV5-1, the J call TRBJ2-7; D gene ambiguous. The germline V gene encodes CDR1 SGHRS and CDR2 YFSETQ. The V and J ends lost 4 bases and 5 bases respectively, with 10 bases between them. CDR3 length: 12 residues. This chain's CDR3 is CASSPLRNEQYF. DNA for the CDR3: TGCGCCAGCAGCCCCCTACGGAACGAGCAGTACTTC. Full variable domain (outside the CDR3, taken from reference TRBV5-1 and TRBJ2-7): KAGVTQTPRYLIKTRGQQVTLSCSPISGHRSVSWYQQTPGQGLQFLFEYFSETQRNKGNFPGRFSGRQFSNSRSEMNVSTLELGDSALYLCASSPLRNEQYFGPGTRLTVT.

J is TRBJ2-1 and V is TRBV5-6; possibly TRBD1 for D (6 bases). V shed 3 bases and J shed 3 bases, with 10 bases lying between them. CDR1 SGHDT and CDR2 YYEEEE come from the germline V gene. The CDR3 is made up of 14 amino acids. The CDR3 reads CASSYWTVYNEQFF. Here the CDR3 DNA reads TGTGCCAGCAGCTATTGGACAGTCTACAATGAGCAGTTCTTC. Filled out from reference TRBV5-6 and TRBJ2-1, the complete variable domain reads DAGVTQSPTHLIKTRGQQVTLRCSPKSGHDTVSWYQQALGQGPQFIFQYYEEEERQRGNFPDRFSGHQFPNYSSELNVNALLLGDSALYLCASSYWTVYNEQFFGPGTRLTVL.

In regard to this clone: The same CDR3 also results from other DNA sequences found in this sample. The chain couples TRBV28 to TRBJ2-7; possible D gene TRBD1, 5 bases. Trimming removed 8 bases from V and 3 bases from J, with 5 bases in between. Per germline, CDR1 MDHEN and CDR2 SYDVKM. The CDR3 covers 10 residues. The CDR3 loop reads CASQGYEQYF. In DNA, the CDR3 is TGTGCCAGCCAGGGCTACGAGCAGTACTTC. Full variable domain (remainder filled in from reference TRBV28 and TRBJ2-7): DVKVTQSSRYLVKRTGEKVFLECVQDMDHENMFWYRQDPGLGLRLIYFSYDVKMKEKGDIPEGYSVSREKKERFSLILESASTNQTSMYLCASQGYEQYFGPGTRLTVT.

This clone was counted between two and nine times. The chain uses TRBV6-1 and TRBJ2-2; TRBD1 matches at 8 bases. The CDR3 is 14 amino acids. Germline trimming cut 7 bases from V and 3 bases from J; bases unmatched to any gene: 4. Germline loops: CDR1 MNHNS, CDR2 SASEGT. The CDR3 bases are TGTGCCAGCATTGACAGGGGCCACACCGGGGAGCTGTTTTTT. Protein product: CASIDRGHTGELFF.

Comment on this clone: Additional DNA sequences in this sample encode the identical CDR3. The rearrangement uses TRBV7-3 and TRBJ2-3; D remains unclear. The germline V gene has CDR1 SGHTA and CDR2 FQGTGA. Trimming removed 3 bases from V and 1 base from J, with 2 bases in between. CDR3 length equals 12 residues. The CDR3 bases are TGTGCCAGCAGCTTGGGCACAGATACGCAGTATTTT. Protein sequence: CASSLGTDTQYF.

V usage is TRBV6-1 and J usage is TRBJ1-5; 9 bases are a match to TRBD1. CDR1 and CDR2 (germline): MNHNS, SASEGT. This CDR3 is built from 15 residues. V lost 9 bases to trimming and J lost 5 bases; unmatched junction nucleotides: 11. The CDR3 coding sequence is TGTGCCAGTAGACGGGACAGGGCAGGAGATCAGCCCCAGCATTTT. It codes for CASRRDRAGDQPQHF.

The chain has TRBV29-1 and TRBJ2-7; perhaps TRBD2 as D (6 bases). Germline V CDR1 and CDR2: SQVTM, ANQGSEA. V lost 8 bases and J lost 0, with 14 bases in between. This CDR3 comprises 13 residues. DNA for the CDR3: TGCAGCTTTTCGCCGGGAGTCTCCTACGAGCAGTACTTC. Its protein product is CSFSPGVSYEQYF.

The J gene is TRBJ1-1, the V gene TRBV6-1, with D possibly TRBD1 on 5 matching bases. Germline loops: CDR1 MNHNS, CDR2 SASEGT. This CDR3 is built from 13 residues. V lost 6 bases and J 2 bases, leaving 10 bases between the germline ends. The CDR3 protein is CASRRGLNTEAFF. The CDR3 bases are TGTGCCAGCAGGCGGGGCCTAAACACTGAAGCTTTCTTT.

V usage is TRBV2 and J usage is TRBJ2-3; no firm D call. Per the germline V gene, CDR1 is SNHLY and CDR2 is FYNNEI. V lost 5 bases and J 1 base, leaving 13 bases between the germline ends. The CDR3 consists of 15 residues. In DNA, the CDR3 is TGTGCCAGCAGTACTACATGGACCCGCACAGATACGCAGTATTTT. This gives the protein CASSTTWTRTDTQYF.

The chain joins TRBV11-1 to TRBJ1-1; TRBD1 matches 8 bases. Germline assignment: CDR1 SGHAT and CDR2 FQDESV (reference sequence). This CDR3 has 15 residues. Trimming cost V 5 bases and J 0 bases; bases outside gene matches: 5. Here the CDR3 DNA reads TGTGCCAGCAGCACAGGGGGACGAATGAACACTGAAGCTTTCTTT. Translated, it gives CASSTGGRMNTEAFF.

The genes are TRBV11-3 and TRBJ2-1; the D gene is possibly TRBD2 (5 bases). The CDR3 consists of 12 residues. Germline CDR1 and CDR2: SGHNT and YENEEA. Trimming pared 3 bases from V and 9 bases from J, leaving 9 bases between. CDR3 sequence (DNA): TGTGCCAGCAGCTTCTCCCGGGGTGAGCAGTTCTTC. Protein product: CASSFSRGEQFF.

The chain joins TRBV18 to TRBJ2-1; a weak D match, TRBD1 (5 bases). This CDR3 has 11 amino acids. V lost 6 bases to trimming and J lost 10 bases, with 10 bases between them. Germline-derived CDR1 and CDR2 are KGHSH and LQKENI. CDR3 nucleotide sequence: TGTGCCAGCTCGCAGGGTGGCGAGCAGTTCTTC. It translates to CASSQGGEQFF.

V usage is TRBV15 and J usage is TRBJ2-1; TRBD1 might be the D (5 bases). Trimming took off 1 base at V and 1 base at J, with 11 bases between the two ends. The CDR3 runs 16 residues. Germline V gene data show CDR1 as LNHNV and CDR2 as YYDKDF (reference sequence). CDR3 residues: CATSRVAGFSYNEQFF. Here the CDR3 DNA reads TGTGCCACCAGCAGAGTTGCAGGGTTTTCCTACAATGAGCAGTTCTTC.

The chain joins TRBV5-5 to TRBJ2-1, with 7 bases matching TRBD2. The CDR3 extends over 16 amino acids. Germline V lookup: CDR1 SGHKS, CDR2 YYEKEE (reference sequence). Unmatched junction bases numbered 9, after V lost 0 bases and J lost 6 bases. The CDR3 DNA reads TGTGCCAGCAGCTTGGTAAATGCGGGAGTGCGCAATGAGCAGTTCTTC. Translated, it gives CASSLVNAGVRNEQFF. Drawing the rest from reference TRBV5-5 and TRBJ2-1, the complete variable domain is DAGVTQSPTHLIKTRGQQVTLRCSPISGHKSVSWYQQVLGQGPQFIFQYYEKEERGRGNFPDRFSARQFPNYSSELNVNALLLGDSALYLCASSLVNAGVRNEQFFGPGTRLTVL.

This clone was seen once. The CDR3 here is CASSDAGSTQYF. In nucleotides, the CDR3 is TGTGCCAGCAGTGATGCGGGGAGTACGCAGTATTTT. The chain uses TRBV6-4 and TRBJ2-3, with a weak D call TRBD2 (6 bases). Germline V CDR1 and CDR2: MRHNA, SNTAGT. V was pared by 3 bases and J by 8 bases, with 9 bases between. This CDR3 contains 12 residues.

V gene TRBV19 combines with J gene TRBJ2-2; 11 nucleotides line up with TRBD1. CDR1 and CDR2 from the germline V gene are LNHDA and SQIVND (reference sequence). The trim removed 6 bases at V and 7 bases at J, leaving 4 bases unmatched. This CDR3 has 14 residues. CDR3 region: CASRRTGGNGELFF. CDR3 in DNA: TGTGCCAGTAGAAGGACAGGGGGCAACGGGGAGCTGTTTTTT.

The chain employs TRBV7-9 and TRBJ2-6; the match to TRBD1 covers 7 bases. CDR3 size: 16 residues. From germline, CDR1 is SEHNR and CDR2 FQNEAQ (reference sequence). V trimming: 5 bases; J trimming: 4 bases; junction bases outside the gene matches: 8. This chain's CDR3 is CASSIYTGAGANVLTF. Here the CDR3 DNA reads TGTGCCAGCAGCATCTATACAGGGGCCGGGGCCAACGTCCTGACTTTC.

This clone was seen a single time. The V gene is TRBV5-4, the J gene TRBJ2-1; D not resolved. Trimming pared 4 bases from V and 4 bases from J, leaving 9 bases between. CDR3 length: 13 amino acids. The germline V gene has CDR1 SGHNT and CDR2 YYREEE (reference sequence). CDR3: CASSPREYNEQFF. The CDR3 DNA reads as TGTGCCAGCAGCCCTCGCGAATACAATGAGCAGTTCTTC.

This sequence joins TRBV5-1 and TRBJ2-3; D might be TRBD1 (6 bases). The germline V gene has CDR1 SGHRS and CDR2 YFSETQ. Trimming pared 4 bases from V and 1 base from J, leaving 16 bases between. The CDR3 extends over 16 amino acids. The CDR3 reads CASSEGRGTGTDTQYF. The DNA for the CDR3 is TGCGCCAGCAGCGAAGGCAGGGGTACTGGCACAGATACGCAGTATTTT.

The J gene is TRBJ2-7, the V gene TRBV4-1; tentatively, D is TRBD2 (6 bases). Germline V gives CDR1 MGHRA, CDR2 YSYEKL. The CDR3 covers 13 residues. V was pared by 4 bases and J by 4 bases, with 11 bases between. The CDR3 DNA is TGCGCCAGCAGCCGGGACTCGCTGTACGAGCAGTACTTC. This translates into CASSRDSLYEQYF.

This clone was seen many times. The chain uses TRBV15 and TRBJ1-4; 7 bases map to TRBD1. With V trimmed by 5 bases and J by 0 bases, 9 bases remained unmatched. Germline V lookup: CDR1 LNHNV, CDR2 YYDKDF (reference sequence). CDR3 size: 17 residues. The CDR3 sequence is CATSEDRILATNEKLFF. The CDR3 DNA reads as TGTGCCACCAGCGAGGACAGGATCCTTGCAACTAATGAAAAACTGTTTTTT. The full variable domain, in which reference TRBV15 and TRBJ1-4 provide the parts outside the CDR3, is DAMVIQNPRYQVTQFGKPVTLSCSQTLNHNVMYWYQQKSSQAPKLLFHYYDKDFNNEADTPDNFQSRRPNTSFCFLDIRSPGLGDTAMYLCATSEDRILATNEKLFFGSGTQLSVL.

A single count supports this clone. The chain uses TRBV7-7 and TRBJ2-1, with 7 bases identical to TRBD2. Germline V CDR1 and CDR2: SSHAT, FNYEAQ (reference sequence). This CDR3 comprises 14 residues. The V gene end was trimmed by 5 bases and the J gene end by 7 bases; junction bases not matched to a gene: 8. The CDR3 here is CASSAGAQVNEQFF. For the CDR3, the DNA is TGTGCCAGCAGCGCGGGAGCTCAGGTGAATGAGCAGTTCTTC.

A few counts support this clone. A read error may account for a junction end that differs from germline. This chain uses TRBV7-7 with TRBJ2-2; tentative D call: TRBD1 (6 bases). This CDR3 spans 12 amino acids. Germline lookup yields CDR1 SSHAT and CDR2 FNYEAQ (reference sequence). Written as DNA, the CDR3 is TGTGCTAGCAGCCCGGACAGCGGGGAGCTGTTTTTT. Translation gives CASSPDSGELFF. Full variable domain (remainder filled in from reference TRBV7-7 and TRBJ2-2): GAGVSQSPRYKVTKRGQDVTLRCDPISSHATLYWYQQALGQGPEFLTYFNYEAQPDKSGLPSDRFSAERPEGSISTLTIQRTEQRDSAMYRCASSPDSGELFFGEGSRLTVL.

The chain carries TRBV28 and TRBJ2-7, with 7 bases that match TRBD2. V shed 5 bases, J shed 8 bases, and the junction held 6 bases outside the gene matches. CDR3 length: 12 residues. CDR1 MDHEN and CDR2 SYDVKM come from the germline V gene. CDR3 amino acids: CASSERSGKQYF. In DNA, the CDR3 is TGTGCCAGCAGTGAACGAAGCGGGAAGCAGTACTTC.

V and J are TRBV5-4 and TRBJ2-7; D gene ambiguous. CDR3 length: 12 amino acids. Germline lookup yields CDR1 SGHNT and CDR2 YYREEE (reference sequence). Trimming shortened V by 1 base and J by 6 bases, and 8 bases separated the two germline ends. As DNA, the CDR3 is TGTGCCAGCAGCTTGCACCGAGCCGAGCAGTACTTC. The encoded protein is CASSLHRAEQYF.